The 25 T cell receptor beta chains below all came from one sample that was sequenced in a study of cytomegalovirus exposure and HLA in healthy donors. The PCR made use of 60 Vbeta and 13 Jbeta primers. Clones were read by immunoSEQ multiplex PCR, and TCRdb kept only the in-frame ones, dropping some. The sample shows about 120,000 clones, approximately 8% of them seen only once. Source material: PBMCs. These receptors came from a woman aged 35 to 49 in good health and CMV-seropositive.

In its sample, this clone was seen a few times. The V gene is TRBV10-1, the J gene TRBJ2-1; 10 nucleotides match TRBD2. The J segment lost 4 bases and the V segment lost 6 bases, leaving 3 bases of the junction unmatched. Per germline, CDR1 WNHNN and CDR2 SYGVQD (reference sequence). The CDR3 totals 14 residues. DNA for the CDR3: TGCGCCAGCAGCACTAGCGGGGAATACAATGAGCAGTTCTTC. Its translation is CASSTSGEYNEQFF.

This clone came up a few times. CDR3: CASSPEVGLAVNEQFF. The CDR3 DNA is TGTGCCAGCTCACCGGAGGTGGGACTAGCGGTCAATGAGCAGTTCTTC. The genes are TRBV2 and TRBJ2-1; 11 nucleotides agree with TRBD2. This CDR3 is 16 amino acids long. Germline CDR1 SNHLY, CDR2 FYNNEI. The trim removed 8 bases at V and 6 bases at J, leaving 12 bases unmatched.

This chain connects TRBV4-1 to TRBJ1-1; 7 bases line up with TRBD1. Germline CDR1 reads MGHRA; CDR2 reads YSYEKL. The CDR3 is made up of 14 amino acids. V shed 4 bases and J 6 bases; nucleotides not matched to a gene: 8. The CDR3 nucleotides read TGCGCCAGCAGCCCACCCAGGCAGGGGGCTGAAGCTTTCTTT. This encodes CASSPPRQGAEAFF.

The chain is built from TRBV5-5 and TRBJ2-7, with TRBD2 identical over 10 bases. The V gene's germline CDR1 is SGHKS and CDR2 YYEKEE (reference sequence). The CDR3 is 16 amino acids. V dropped 4 bases and J dropped 0; count of bases not matched to a gene: 7. CDR3 residues: CASSALAGEPSYEQYF. The CDR3 region has the DNA TGTGCCAGCAGCGCGCTAGCGGGGGAACCCTCCTACGAGCAGTACTTC.

This clone was seen a handful of times. The V and J genes are TRBV5-1 and TRBJ2-1; 15 nucleotides line up with TRBD2. The germline V gene encodes CDR1 SGHRS and CDR2 YFSETQ. The CDR3 has 15 residues. With V trimmed by 5 bases and J by 7 bases, 4 bases remained unmatched. CDR3 residues: CASRGLAGGLNEQFF. CDR3 DNA: TGCGCCAGCAGAGGACTAGCGGGGGGGCTAAATGAGCAGTTCTTC.

V is TRBV19 and J is TRBJ2-7; 8 bases are shared with TRBD1. CDR3 length: 15 residues. Per germline, CDR1 LNHDA and CDR2 SQIVND (reference sequence). J lost 5 bases, V lost 4 bases, and 10 bases had no gene match. CDR3 protein: CASSTWGQVNDEQYF. In nucleotides, the CDR3 is TGTGCCAGTAGTACCTGGGGACAGGTGAACGACGAGCAGTACTTC.

This clone occurred once. J is TRBJ2-5 and V is TRBV29-1, with 8 bases matching TRBD2. The J call may be incorrect, as the DNA end agrees better with TRBJ2-7. The CDR3 has 13 residues. CDR1 is SQVTM and CDR2 is ANQGSEA in the germline V gene. The CDR3 reads CSVVGGGSYEQYF. Written as DNA, the CDR3 is TGCAGCGTTGTAGGCGGGGGGAGCTACGAGCAGTACTTC.

V gene TRBV5-1 combines with J gene TRBJ2-7; 9 bases line up with TRBD1. The CDR3 has 14 amino acids. Germline V lookup: CDR1 SGHRS, CDR2 YFSETQ. V trimming: 0 bases; J trimming: 3 bases; junction bases outside the gene matches: 1. CDR3 residues: CASSLGQGVYEQYF. The DNA of the CDR3 is TGCGCCAGCAGCTTGGGACAGGGGGTCTACGAGCAGTACTTC. Full variable domain (outside the CDR3, taken from reference TRBV5-1 and TRBJ2-7): KAGVTQTPRYLIKTRGQQVTLSCSPISGHRSVSWYQQTPGQGLQFLFEYFSETQRNKGNFPGRFSGRQFSNSRSEMNVSTLELGDSALYLCASSLGQGVYEQYFGPGTRLTVT.

The chain combines TRBV28 with TRBJ2-7, with 8 bases that match TRBD2. The CDR3 length is 14 residues. Germline V gives CDR1 MDHEN, CDR2 SYDVKM. Trimming took 7 bases from V and 4 from J; bases not matched to a gene: 9. CDR3 sequence reads: CASNPGLGVYEQYF. The CDR3 region has the DNA TGTGCCAGCAATCCGGGACTAGGCGTTTACGAGCAGTACTTC.

The chain carries TRBV11-2 and TRBJ1-3, with TRBD1 identical over 8 bases. With V trimmed by 5 bases and J by 2 bases, 8 bases remained unmatched. Per the germline V gene, CDR1 is SGHAT and CDR2 is FQNNGV. This CDR3 has 16 amino acids. The CDR3 DNA reads TGTGCCAGCAGCCTCAGGGGGCAAAAGGCTGGAAACACCATATATTTT. This translates into CASSLRGQKAGNTIYF.

The chain links TRBV7-9 to TRBJ1-1; no clear D gene. V was trimmed by 5 bases and J by 8 bases, leaving 15 bases between them. Germline CDR1 reads SEHNR; CDR2 reads FQNEAQ (reference sequence). This CDR3 has 13 residues. The CDR3 DNA follows: TGTGCCAGCAGCCCCGACAACCTCGAGGAAGCTTTCTTT. Amino acid sequence: CASSPDNLEEAFF.

The chain has TRBV7-9 and TRBJ2-2; D might be TRBD2 (5 bases). V was pared by 0 bases and J by 3 bases, with 5 bases between. The CDR3 has 14 residues. Germline lookup yields CDR1 SEHNR and CDR2 FQNEAQ (reference sequence). The CDR3 DNA reads as TGTGCCAGCAGCTTAGCGCGGGACACCGGGGAGCTGTTTTTT. Translated, it gives CASSLARDTGELFF.

This clone occurred a few times. The chain's CDR3 is CAWSVGASGGAMDEQFF. Here the CDR3 DNA reads TGTGCCTGGAGTGTTGGGGCTAGCGGGGGGGCCATGGATGAGCAGTTCTTC. V is TRBV30 and J is TRBJ2-1; 12 nucleotides align to TRBD2. This CDR3 is built from 17 residues. Germline lookup yields CDR1 GTSNPN and CDR2 SVGIG (reference sequence). V trimming: 0 bases; J trimming: 8 bases; junction bases outside the gene matches: 11.

This clone was counted only a few times. CDR3 DNA: TGTGCCAGCGCAGGGAGGGCAAACTCTGGGGCCAACGTCCTGACTTTC. Encoded protein: CASAGRANSGANVLTF. The gene calls are TRBV19 and TRBJ2-6; 7 bases line up with TRBD2. Germline CDR1 LNHDA, CDR2 SQIVND (reference sequence). The CDR3 covers 16 residues. V lost 9 bases and J lost 0; bases outside the gene matches: 8.

The chain recombines TRBV7-9 with TRBJ1-5, with 8 bases fitting TRBD1. This CDR3 comprises 14 residues. Trimming removed 4 bases from V and 2 bases from J; junction bases left unmatched: 1. Germline CDR1 reads SEHNR; CDR2 reads FQNEAQ (reference sequence). CDR3: CASSSTGGNQPQHF. The CDR3 bases are TGTGCCAGCAGCTCGACAGGGGGCAATCAGCCCCAGCATTTT.

The CDR3 DNA is TGTGCCAGTAGTCACCGGGAATCCAATCAGCCCCAGCATTTT. Translation: CASSHRESNQPQHF. The V gene is TRBV19, the J gene TRBJ1-5; D remains unclear. Trimming stripped 5 bases from V and 3 bases from J, with 11 bases between. Per germline, CDR1 LNHDA and CDR2 SQIVND (reference sequence). CDR3 size: 14 residues. Complete variable domain (other parts from reference TRBV19 and TRBJ1-5): DGGITQSPKYLFRKEGQNVTLSCEQNLNHDAMYWYRQDPGQGLRLIYYSQIVNDFQKGDIAEGYSVSREKKESFPLTVTSAQKNPTAFYLCASSHRESNQPQHFGDGTRLSIL.

The chain joins TRBV7-9 to TRBJ2-1; D is uncertain. This CDR3 contains 12 residues. The ends were cut back, 4 bases at V and 9 bases at J, with 10 bases in the middle. Germline V lookup: CDR1 SEHNR, CDR2 FQNEAQ (reference sequence). CDR3 sequence (DNA): TGTGCCAGCAGCTCCATGCTTAGTGAGCAGTTCTTC. Its protein product is CASSSMLSEQFF.

The chain combines TRBV2 with TRBJ1-2, with D possibly being TRBD1 (5 bases). V lost 2 bases, J lost 5 bases, and 15 bases lay in between. Germline V gene lookup returns CDR1 SNHLY and CDR2 FYNNEI. The CDR3 length is 15 residues. This CDR3 is CASSEQGAQGYGYTF. The CDR3 nucleotides read TGTGCCAGCAGTGAACAAGGGGCACAAGGATATGGCTACACCTTC.

The chain links TRBV5-4 to TRBJ2-7; D might be TRBD1 (5 bases). The CDR3 totals 14 residues. The germline CDR1 and CDR2 sequences are SGHNT and YYREEE (reference sequence). Trimming pared 2 bases from V and 2 bases from J, leaving 11 bases between. In DNA form, the CDR3 reads TGTGCCAGCAGCTTCAGGCAGGGTCCCTACGAGCAGTACTTC. It encodes CASSFRQGPYEQYF.

The chain recombines TRBV5-1 with TRBJ2-3, with 11 bases lining up with TRBD2. The V segment lost 4 bases and the J segment 0 bases; nucleotides outside the gene matches: 25. Looked up from germline, CDR1 is SGHRS and CDR2 is YFSETQ. The CDR3 runs 23 residues. CDR3 in DNA: TGCGCCAGCAGCCCACCCAATCCCCGCGCCAGGGCTAGCGGGGGGCTTAGCACAGATACGCAGTATTTT. This sequence encodes CASSPPNPRARASGGLSTDTQYF.

V usage is TRBV6-1 and J usage is TRBJ2-5; 13 nucleotides line up with TRBD2. The CDR3 covers 15 residues. CDR1 and CDR2 from the germline V gene are MNHNS and SASEGT. With V trimmed by 5 bases and J by 2 bases, 2 bases remained unmatched. The CDR3 DNA sequence: TGTGCCAGCAGTACACTAGCGGGGGGGCAAGAGACCCAGTACTTC. Protein: CASSTLAGGQETQYF.

This clone was detected a few times. V usage is TRBV5-6 and J usage is TRBJ1-4; tentatively, D is TRBD1 (6 bases). The germline V gene encodes CDR1 SGHDT and CDR2 YYEEEE. The CDR3 covers 14 residues. Trimming removed 4 bases from V and 5 bases from J, with 12 bases in between. CDR3 loop: CASSLDRYNEKLFF. The CDR3 DNA reads TGTGCCAGCAGCCTAGACAGGTACAATGAAAAACTGTTTTTT.

The chain joins TRBV9 to TRBJ1-6; D uncertain. The CDR3 loop spans 14 amino acids. From germline, CDR1 is SGDLS and CDR2 YYNGEE. V was shortened by 0 bases and J by 7 bases, with 8 bases between the two germline ends. This chain's CDR3 is CASSVVPPNSPLHF. Written as DNA, the CDR3 is TGTGCCAGCAGCGTAGTTCCTCCGAATTCACCCCTCCACTTT.

The chain links TRBV29-1 to TRBJ2-5, with a tentative D call TRBD1 (6 bases). CDR3 size: 13 residues. Germline loops: CDR1 SQVTM, CDR2 ANQGSEA. The CDR3 spells CSGSGQPGETQYF. The CDR3 DNA is TGCAGTGGAAGTGGACAGCCTGGGGAGACCCAGTACTTC. The whole variable domain, filled in from reference TRBV29-1 and TRBJ2-5, reads SAVISQKPSRDICQRGTSLTIQCQVDSQVTMMFWYRQQPGQSLTLIATANQGSEATYESGFVIDKFPISRPNLTFSTLTVSNMSPEDSSIYLCSGSGQPGETQYFGPGTRLLVL.

In its sample, this clone was seen a few times. The V call is TRBV30, the J call TRBJ2-3, with 8 bases lining up with TRBD1. V gave up 4 bases and J gave up 1 base; unmatched junction bases: 13. In germline, CDR1 is GTSNPN, CDR2 SVGIG (reference sequence). The CDR3 contains 17 residues. The CDR3 loop reads CAWKGGRGQPGTDTQYF. CDR3 nucleotides: TGTGCCTGGAAGGGGGGCAGGGGGCAACCTGGCACAGATACGCAGTATTTT.